These 10 T cell receptor beta chains were all obtained from the same sample, sequenced in a study of cytomegalovirus exposure and HLA in healthy donors. Primers: 60 Vbeta forward and 13 Jbeta reverse. The table came from immunoSEQ multiplex PCR; TCRdb's copy has only in-frame clones and leaves some out. The data show some 160,000 clones, 80% to 90% seen once. Sequencing was performed on PBMCs. These receptors came from a man aged 25-45 years in good health and CMV-seropositive.

This clone has just one count. Here the CDR3 reads CASLRQGYNEQFF. The CDR3 bases are TGTGCCAGCCTTCGACAGGGGTACAATGAGCAGTTCTTC. The J gene is TRBJ2-1, the V gene TRBV2; TRBD1 matches 8 bases. The CDR3 sequence is 13 residues long. J gave up 4 bases and V 8 bases, and 4 bases lay outside the gene matches. CDR1 and CDR2 (germline): SNHLY, FYNNEI.

The chain recombines TRBV11-3 with TRBJ1-6; tentative D call: TRBD1 (6 bases). The germline V gene encodes CDR1 SGHNT and CDR2 YENEEA. Trimming stripped 0 bases from V and 4 bases from J, with 10 bases between. The CDR3 spans 16 residues. The CDR3 region is CASSLDGQPYNSPLHF. The CDR3 coding sequence is TGTGCCAGCAGCTTAGACGGACAGCCTTATAATTCACCCCTCCACTTT.

The V gene is TRBV27, the J gene TRBJ2-3; TRBD1 matches 7 bases. There are 15 residues in the CDR3. From germline, CDR1 is MNHEY and CDR2 SMNVEV (reference sequence). Trimming at V came to 1 base and at J to 3 bases, leaving 4 bases not matched to a gene. This chain's CDR3 is CASSLWQGVTDTQYF. In DNA, the CDR3 is TGTGCCAGCAGTTTATGGCAGGGGGTTACAGATACGCAGTATTTT.

The chain combines TRBV12-5 with TRBJ1-4; 8 bases are a match to TRBD1. Germline V lookup: CDR1 LGHNT, CDR2 FRNRAP. The CDR3 loop spans 12 amino acids. Trimming took 9 bases from V and 7 from J; bases not matched to a gene: 4. The chain's CDR3 is CASRGQVEKLFF. As DNA, the CDR3 is TGTGCTAGCCGGGGACAGGTTGAAAAACTGTTTTTT.

This rearrangement joins TRBV7-9 to TRBJ2-5, with TRBD1 matching 9 bases. Germline CDR1 reads SEHNR; CDR2 reads FQNEAQ (reference sequence). The CDR3 is 14 amino acids. The J segment lost 6 bases and the V segment lost 5 bases, leaving 7 bases of the junction unmatched. CDR3 residues: CASSPRQGEKTQYF. DNA for the CDR3: TGTGCCAGCAGCCCCCGACAGGGGGAGAAGACCCAGTACTTC.

The chain has TRBV7-9 and TRBJ1-1; 11 bases align to TRBD1. Germline values: CDR1 SEHNR, CDR2 FQNEAQ (reference sequence). With 4 bases clipped from V and 5 bases from J, the junction kept 12 bases outside the gene matches. The CDR3 runs 17 residues. DNA of the CDR3: TGTGCCAGCAGCTCTAACCGTCGGACAGGGGGCAAGACTGAAGCTTTCTTT. Protein sequence: CASSSNRRTGGKTEAFF.

The chain is built from TRBV5-4 and TRBJ1-5, with no clear D. The V end lost 4 bases, the J end lost 7 bases, and 12 bases lay between the germline ends. This CDR3 has 13 residues. Germline V gene sequence: CDR1 SGHNT, CDR2 YYREEE (reference sequence). This CDR3 reads CASSQERRQPQHF. CDR3 DNA sequence: TGTGCCAGCAGCCAGGAACGGCGACAGCCCCAGCATTTT.

This sequence joins TRBV13 and TRBJ1-2, with 8 bases that match TRBD1. The CDR3 has 15 residues. CDR1 and CDR2 from the germline V gene are PRHDT and FYEKMQ (reference sequence). V dropped 1 base and J dropped 8; count of bases not matched to a gene: 9. The CDR3 reads CASSLATGTGYGYTF. Here the CDR3 DNA reads TGTGCCAGCAGCTTAGCTACCGGGACAGGTTACGGCTACACCTTC.

The chain recombines TRBV5-4 with TRBJ1-2; the D gene is possibly TRBD1 (5 bases). The CDR3 covers 14 residues. Per germline, CDR1 SGHNT and CDR2 YYREEE (reference sequence). The V and J ends lost 0 bases and 0 bases respectively, with 6 bases between them. Written as DNA, the CDR3 is TGTGCCAGCAGCTTGGACAGGACTAACTATGGCTACACCTTC. Its translation: CASSLDRTNYGYTF.

This chain joins TRBV11-3 and TRBJ1-1; 7 bases map to TRBD1. J lost 2 bases, V lost 8 bases, and 11 bases had no gene match. The germline CDR1 and CDR2 sequences are SGHNT and YENEEA. The CDR3 extends over 15 amino acids. CDR3 DNA sequence: TGTGCCAGCTCGACAGGGAGTATGTTAAACACTGAAGCTTTCTTT. Translating gives CASSTGSMLNTEAFF.